Here is one T cell receptor (beta chain) with its context. The source of the sample is a study of blood T cell repertoires in COVID-19. Sequenced by immunoSEQ multiplex PCR; TCRdb stores in-frame clones only, minus some. The sample shows under 200,000 clones, around nine tenths of them seen only once. The CDR3 covers 12 residues. V dropped 5 bases and J dropped 4 bases, with 6 bases sitting between them. Germline CDR1 reads SGHAT; CDR2 reads FQNNGV. Sequences were obtained from peripheral blood. This chain uses TRBV11-2 with TRBJ1-5; D gene unclear. The source of this sequence is a man aged 50 or older with acute or convalescent COVID-19. The CDR3 here is CASSRGNQPQHF. The CDR3 bases are TGTGCCAGCAGCCGAGGGAATCAGCCCCAGCATTTT.